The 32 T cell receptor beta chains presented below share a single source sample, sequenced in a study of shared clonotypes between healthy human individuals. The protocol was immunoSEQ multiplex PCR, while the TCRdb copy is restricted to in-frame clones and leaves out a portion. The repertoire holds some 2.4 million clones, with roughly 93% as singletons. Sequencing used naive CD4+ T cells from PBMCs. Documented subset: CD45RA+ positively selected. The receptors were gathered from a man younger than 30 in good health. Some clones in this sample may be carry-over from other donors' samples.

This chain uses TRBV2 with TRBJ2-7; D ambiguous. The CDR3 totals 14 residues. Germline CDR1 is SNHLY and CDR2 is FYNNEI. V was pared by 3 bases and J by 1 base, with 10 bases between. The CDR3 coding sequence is TGTGCCAGCAGTGAGGTCACTGGGTCCTACGAGCAGTACTTC. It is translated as CASSEVTGSYEQYF.

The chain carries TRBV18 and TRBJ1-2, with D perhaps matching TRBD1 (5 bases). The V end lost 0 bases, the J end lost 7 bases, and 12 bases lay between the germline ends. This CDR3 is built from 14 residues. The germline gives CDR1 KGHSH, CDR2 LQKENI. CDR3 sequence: CASSPPDWGFGYTF. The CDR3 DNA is TGTGCCAGCTCACCACCGGATTGGGGGTTTGGCTACACCTTC.

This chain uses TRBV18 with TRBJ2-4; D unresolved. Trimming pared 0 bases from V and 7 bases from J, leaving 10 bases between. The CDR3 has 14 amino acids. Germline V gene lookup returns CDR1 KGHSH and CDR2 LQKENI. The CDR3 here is CASSPPTMGNIQYF. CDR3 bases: TGTGCCAGCTCACCACCCACCATGGGGAACATTCAGTACTTC.

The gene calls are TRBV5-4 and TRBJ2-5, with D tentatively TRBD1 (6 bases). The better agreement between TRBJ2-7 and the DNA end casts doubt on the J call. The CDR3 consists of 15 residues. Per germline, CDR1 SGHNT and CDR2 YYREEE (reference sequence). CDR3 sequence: CASSSMTGISYEQYF. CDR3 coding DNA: TGTGCCAGCAGCTCAATGACAGGTATCTCCTACGAGCAGTACTTC.

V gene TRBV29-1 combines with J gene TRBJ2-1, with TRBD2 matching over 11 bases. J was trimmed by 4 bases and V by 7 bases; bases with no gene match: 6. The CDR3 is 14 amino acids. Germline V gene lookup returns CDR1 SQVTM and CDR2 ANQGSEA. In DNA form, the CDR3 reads TGCAGCGGCCTCGGGACTAGCGGTTACAATGAGCAGTTCTTC. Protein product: CSGLGTSGYNEQFF.

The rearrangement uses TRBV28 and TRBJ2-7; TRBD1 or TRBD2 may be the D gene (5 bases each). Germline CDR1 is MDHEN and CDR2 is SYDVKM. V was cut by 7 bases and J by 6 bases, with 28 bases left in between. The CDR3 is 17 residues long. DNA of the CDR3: TGTGCCAGCAAGGGCAGGGCCTTTAGACTAACCTCTTTCGAGCAGTACTTC. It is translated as CASKGRAFRLTSFEQYF.

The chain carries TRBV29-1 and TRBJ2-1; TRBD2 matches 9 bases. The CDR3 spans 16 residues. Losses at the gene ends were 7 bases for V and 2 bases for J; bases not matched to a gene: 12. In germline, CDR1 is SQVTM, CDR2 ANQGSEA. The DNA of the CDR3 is TGCAGCGCAAAATCCCTCAGCGGGAGGACCTACAATGAGCAGTTCTTC. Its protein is CSAKSLSGRTYNEQFF.

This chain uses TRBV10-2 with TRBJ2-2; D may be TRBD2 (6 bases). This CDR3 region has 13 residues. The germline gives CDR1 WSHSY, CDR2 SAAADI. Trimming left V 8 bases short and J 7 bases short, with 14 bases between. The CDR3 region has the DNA TGCGCCAGCTCGACTAGTATAGGCGGGGAGCTGTTTTTT. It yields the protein CASSTSIGGELFF.

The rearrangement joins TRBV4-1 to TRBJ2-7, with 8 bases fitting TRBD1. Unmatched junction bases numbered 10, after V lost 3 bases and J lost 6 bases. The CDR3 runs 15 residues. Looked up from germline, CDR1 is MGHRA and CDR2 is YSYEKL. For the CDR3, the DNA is TGCGCCAGCAGCCAGGGGGACAGGTGGAGTGGCGAGCAGTACTTC. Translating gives CASSQGDRWSGEQYF.

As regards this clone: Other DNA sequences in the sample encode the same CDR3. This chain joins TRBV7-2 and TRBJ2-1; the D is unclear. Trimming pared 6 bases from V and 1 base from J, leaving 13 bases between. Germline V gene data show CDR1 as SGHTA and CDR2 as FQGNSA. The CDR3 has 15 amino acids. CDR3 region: CASSPGLPSYNEQFF. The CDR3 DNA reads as TGTGCCAGCAGTCCCGGTTTGCCTTCCTACAATGAGCAGTTCTTC.

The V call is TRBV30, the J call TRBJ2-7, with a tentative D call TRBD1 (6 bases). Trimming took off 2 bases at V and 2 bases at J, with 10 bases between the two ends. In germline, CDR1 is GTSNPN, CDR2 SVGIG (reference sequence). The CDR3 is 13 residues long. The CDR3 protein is CAWSTGHAYEQYF. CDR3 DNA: TGTGCCTGGAGTACGGGACACGCCTACGAGCAGTACTTC. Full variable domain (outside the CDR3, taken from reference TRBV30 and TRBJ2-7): SQTIHQWPATLVQPVGSPLSLECTVEGTSNPNLYWYRQAAGRGLQLLFYSVGIGQISSEVPQNLSASRPQDRQFILSSKKLLLSDSGFYLCAWSTGHAYEQYFGPGTRLTVT.

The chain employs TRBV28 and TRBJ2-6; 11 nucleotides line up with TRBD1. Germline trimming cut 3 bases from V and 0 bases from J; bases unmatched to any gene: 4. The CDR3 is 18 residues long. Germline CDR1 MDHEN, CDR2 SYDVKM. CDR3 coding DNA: TGTGCCAGCAGTTTTTGGGGACAGGGGGGCTCTGGGGCCAACGTCCTGACTTTC. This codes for CASSFWGQGGSGANVLTF. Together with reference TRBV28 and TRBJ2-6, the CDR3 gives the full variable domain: DVKVTQSSRYLVKRTGEKVFLECVQDMDHENMFWYRQDPGLGLRLIYFSYDVKMKEKGDIPEGYSVSREKKERFSLILESASTNQTSMYLCASSFWGQGGSGANVLTFGAGSRLTVL.

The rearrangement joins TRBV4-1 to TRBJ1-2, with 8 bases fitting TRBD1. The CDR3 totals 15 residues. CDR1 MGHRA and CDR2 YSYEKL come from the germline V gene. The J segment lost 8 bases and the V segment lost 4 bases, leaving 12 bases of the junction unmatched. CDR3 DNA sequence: TGCGCCAGCAGCCCCGTTGGGACAGGTCCCTCGGGCTACACCTTC. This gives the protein CASSPVGTGPSGYTF.

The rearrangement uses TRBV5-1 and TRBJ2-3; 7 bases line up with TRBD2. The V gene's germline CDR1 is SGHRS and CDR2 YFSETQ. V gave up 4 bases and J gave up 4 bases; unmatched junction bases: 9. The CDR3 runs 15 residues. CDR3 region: CASSTSHAGADTQYF. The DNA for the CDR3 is TGCGCCAGCAGCACTTCACATGCGGGGGCAGATACGCAGTATTTT.

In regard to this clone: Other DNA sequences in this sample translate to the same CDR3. The CDR3 bases are TGCGCCAGCAGCTTGGTCGGACCCTACGAGCAGTACTTC. Its translation: CASSLVGPYEQYF. The chain has TRBV5-1 and TRBJ2-7, with D unresolved. The CDR3 runs to 13 residues. Trimming removed 0 bases from V and 2 bases from J, with 6 bases in between. Per the germline V gene, CDR1 is SGHRS and CDR2 is YFSETQ.

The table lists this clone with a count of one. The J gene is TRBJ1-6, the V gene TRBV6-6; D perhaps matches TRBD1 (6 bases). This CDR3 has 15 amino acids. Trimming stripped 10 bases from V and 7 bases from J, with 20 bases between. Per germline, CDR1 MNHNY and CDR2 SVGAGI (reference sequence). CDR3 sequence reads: CATMRGVTENSPLHF. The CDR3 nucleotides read TGTGCCACCATGAGGGGGGTAACAGAAAATTCACCCCTCCACTTT.

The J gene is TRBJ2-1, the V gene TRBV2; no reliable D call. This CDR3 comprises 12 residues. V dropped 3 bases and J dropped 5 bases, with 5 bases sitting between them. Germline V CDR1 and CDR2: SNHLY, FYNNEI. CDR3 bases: TGTGCCAGCAGTGAGTCGGACAATGAGCAGTTCTTC. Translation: CASSESDNEQFF.

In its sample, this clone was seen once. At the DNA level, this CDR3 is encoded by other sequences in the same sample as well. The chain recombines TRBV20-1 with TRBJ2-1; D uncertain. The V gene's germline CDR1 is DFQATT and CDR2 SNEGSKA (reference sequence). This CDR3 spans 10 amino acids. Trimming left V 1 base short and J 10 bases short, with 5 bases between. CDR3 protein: CSARGIEQFF. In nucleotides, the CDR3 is TGCAGTGCTAGAGGCATAGAGCAGTTCTTC.

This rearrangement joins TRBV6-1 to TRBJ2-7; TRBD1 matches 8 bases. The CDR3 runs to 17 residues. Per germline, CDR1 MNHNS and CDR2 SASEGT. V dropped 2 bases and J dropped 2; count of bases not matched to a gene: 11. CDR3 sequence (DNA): TGTGCCAGCAGTGAAACACGATGGGACAGGCGAACCTACGAGCAGTACTTC. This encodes CASSETRWDRRTYEQYF.

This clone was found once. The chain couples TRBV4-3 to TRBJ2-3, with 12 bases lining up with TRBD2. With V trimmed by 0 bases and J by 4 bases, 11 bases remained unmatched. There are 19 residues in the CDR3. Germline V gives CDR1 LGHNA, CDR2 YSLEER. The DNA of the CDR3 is TGCGCCAGCAGCCAAGAGCCTAGCGGGAGGGCCTATATGGCAGATACGCAGTATTTT. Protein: CASSQEPSGRAYMADTQYF.

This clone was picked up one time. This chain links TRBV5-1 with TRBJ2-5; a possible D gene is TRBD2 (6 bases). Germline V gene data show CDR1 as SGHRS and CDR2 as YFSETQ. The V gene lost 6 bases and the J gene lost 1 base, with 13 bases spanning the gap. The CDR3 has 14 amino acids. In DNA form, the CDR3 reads TGCGCCAGCACCCTTGGCGGGGTCCAAGAGACCCAGTACTTC. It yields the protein CASTLGGVQETQYF. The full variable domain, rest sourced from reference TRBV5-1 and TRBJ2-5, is KAGVTQTPRYLIKTRGQQVTLSCSPISGHRSVSWYQQTPGQGLQFLFEYFSETQRNKGNFPGRFSGRQFSNSRSEMNVSTLELGDSALYLCASTLGGVQETQYFGPGTRLLVL.

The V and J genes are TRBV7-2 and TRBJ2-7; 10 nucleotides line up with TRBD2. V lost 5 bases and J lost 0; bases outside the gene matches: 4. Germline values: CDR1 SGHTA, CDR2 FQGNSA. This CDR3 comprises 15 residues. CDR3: CASSRSGGSSYEQYF. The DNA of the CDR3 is TGTGCCAGCAGCCGTAGCGGGGGGAGCTCCTACGAGCAGTACTTC.

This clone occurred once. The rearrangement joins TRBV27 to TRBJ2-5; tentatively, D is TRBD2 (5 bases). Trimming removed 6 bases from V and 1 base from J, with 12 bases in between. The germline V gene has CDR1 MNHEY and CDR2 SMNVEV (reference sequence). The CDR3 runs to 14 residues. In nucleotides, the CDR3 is TGTGCCAGCAGCCGCCGGGCGGGCCAAGAGACCCAGTACTTC. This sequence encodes CASSRRAGQETQYF.

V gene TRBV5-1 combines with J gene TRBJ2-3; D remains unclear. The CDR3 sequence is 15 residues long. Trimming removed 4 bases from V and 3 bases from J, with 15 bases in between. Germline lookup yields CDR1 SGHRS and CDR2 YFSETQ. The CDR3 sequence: CASSPPSTGTDTQYF. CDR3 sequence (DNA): TGCGCCAGCAGCCCACCCTCGACTGGGACAGATACGCAGTATTTT.

The CDR3 DNA sequence: TGCAGCGTCCGGCACCTGGACACTGAAGCTTTCTTT. Amino acid sequence: CSVRHLDTEAFF. The V and J genes are TRBV29-1 and TRBJ1-1; no definite D call. The CDR3 length is 12 residues. Deletions cut 6 bases from V and 3 bases from J, with 11 bases between. Germline assignment: CDR1 SQVTM and CDR2 ANQGSEA. Variable domain in full (rest from reference TRBV29-1 and TRBJ1-1): SAVISQKPSRDICQRGTSLTIQCQVDSQVTMMFWYRQQPGQSLTLIATANQGSEATYESGFVIDKFPISRPNLTFSTLTVSNMSPEDSSIYLCSVRHLDTEAFFGQGTRLTVV.

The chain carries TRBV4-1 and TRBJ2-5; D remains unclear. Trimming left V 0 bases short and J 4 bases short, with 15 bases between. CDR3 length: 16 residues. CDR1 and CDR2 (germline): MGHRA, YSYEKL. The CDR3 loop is CASSQEASFRPETQYF. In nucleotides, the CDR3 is TGCGCCAGCAGCCAAGAAGCATCGTTTAGGCCAGAGACCCAGTACTTC.

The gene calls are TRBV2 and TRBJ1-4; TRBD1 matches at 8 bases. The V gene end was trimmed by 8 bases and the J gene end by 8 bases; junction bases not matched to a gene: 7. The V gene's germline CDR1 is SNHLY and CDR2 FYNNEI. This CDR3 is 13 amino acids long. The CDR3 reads CASRRGREEKLFF. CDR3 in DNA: TGTGCCAGCCGCAGGGGGCGCGAAGAAAAACTGTTTTTT.

This CDR3 is CASSPEGTDTQYF. Written as DNA, the CDR3 is TGTGCCAGCAGTCCAGAGGGCACAGATACGCAGTATTTT. The V gene is TRBV28, the J gene TRBJ2-3; D is unclear. The CDR3 extends over 13 amino acids. The germline V and J ends were trimmed by 5 bases and 1 base, with 7 bases remaining between them. CDR1 MDHEN and CDR2 SYDVKM come from the germline V gene.

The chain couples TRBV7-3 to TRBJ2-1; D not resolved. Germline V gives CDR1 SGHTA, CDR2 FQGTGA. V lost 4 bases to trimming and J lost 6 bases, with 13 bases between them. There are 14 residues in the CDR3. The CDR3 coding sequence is TGTGCCAGCAGCTCCTCTCGACGGCGCAATGAGCAGTTCTTC. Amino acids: CASSSSRRRNEQFF.

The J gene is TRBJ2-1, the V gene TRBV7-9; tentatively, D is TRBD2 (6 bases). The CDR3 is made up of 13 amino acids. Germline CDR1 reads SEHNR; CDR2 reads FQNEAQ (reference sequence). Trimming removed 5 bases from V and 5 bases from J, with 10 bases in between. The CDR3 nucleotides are TGTGCCAGCAGCCCCTGGGGGGACAATGAGCAGTTCTTC. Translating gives CASSPWGDNEQFF.

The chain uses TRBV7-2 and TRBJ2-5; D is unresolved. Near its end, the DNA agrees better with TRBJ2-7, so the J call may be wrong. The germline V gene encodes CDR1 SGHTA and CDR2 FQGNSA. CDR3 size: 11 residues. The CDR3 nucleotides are TGTGCCAGCAGCTCGCAGTACGAGCAGTACTTC. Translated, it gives CASSSQYEQYF.

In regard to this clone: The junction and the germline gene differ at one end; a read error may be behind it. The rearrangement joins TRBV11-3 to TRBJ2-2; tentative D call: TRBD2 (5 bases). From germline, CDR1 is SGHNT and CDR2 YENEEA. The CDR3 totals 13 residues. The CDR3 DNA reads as TGTGCCAGCAGCTTAGTCATGTCCGGGGAGCTATTTTTT. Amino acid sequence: CASSLVMSGELFF.